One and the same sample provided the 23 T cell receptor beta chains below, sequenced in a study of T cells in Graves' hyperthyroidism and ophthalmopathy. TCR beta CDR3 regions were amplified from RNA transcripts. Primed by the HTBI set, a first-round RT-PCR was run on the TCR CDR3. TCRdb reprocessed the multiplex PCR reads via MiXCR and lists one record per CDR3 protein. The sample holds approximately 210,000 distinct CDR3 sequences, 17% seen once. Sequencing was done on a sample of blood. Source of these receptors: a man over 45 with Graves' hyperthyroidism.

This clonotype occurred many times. DNA for the CDR3: TGTGCCAGCAGCTCAATGACTAGCACGGGCCAAGAGACCCAGTACTTC. Translation: CASSSMTSTGQETQYF. The gene calls are TRBV7-9 and TRBJ2-5; 7 positions agree with TRBD2. J lost 1 base, V lost 4 bases, and 9 bases had no gene match. The CDR3 totals 16 residues. Germline CDR1 and CDR2: SEHNR and FQNEAQ (reference sequence).

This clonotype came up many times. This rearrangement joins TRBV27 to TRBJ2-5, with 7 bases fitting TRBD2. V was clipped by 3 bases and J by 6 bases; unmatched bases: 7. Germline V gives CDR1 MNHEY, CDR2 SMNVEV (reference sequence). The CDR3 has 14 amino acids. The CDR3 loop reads CASSLSGRRKTQYF. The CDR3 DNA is TGTGCCAGCAGTTTGTCCGGGAGGAGAAAGACCCAGTACTTC.

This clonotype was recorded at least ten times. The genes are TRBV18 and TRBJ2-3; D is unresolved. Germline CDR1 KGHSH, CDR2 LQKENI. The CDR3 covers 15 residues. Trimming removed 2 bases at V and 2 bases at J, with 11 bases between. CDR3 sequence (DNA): TGTGCCAGCTCACCAAGAACTACGATCACAGATACGCAGTATTTT. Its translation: CASSPRTTITDTQYF.

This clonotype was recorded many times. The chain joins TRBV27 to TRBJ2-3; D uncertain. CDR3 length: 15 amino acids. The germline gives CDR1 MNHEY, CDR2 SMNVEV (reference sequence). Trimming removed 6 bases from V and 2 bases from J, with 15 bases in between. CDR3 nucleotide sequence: TGTGCCAGCAGAGACACGGTCCGTAACACAGATACGCAGTATTTT. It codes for CASRDTVRNTDTQYF.

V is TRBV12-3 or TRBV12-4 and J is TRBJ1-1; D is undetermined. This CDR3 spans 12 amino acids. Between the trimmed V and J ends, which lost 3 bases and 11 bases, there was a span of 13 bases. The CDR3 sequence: CASSFPSGRAFF. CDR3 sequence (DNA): TGTGCCAGCAGTTTCCCCTCAGGCAGGGCTTTCTTT.

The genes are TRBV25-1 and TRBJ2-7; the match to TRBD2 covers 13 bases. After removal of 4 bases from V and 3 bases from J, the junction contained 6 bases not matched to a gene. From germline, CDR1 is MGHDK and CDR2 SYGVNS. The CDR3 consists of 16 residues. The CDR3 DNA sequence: TGTGCCAGCAGTGCTAGACTAGCGGGAGGTAGCTACGAGCAGTACTTC. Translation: CASSARLAGGSYEQYF.

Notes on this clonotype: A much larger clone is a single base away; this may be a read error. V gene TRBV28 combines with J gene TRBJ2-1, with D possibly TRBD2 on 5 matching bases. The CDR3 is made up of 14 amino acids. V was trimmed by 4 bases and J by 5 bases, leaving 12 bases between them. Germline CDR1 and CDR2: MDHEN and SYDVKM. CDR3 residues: CASSSGMADNEQFF. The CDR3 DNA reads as TGTGCCAGCAGTTCGGGGATGGCGGACAATGAGCAGTTCTTC. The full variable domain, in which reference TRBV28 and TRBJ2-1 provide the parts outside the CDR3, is DVKVTQSSRYLVKRTGEKVFLECVQDMDHENMFWYRQDPGLGLRLIYFSYDVKMKEKGDIPEGYSVSREKKERFSLILESASTNQTSMYLCASSSGMADNEQFFGPGTRLTVL.

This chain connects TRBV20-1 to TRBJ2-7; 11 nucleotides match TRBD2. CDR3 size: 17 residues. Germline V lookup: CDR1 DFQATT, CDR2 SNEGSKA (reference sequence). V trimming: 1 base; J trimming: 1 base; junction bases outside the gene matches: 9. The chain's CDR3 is CSARAPPGTSGSYEQYF. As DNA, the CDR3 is TGCAGTGCTAGAGCCCCGCCCGGGACTAGCGGTTCCTACGAGCAGTACTTC.

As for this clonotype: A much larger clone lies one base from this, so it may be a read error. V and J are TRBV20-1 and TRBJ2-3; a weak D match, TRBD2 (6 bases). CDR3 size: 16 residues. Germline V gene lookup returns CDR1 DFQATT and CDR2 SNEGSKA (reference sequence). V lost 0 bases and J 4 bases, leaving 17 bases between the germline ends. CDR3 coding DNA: TGCAGTGCTAGAGACCTGAGTGGAGGGGTCCCAGATACGCAGTATTTT. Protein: CSARDLSGGVPDTQYF.

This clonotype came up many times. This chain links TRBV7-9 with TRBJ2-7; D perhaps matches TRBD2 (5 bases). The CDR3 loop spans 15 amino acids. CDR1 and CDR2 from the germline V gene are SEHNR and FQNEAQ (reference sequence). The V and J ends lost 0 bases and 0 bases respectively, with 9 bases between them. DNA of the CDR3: TGTGCCAGCAGCTTAGCTCCGGGGAGCTCCTACGAGCAGTACTTC. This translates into CASSLAPGSSYEQYF.

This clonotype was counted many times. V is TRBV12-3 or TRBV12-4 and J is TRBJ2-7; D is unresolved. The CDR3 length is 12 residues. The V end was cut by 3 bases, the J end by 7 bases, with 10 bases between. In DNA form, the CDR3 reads TGTGCCAGCAGTTTCCACAGAGCGGAGCAGTACTTC. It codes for CASSFHRAEQYF.

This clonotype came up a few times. Here the CDR3 DNA reads TGCAGTGCATACGCCCCACAGGGGGCGCGTGAGCAGTACTTC. It specifies CSAYAPQGAREQYF. The chain has TRBV20-1 and TRBJ2-7; 9 positions agree with TRBD1. This CDR3 has 14 residues. The junction had 13 bases not matched to a gene; V was cut back by 6 bases and J by 7 bases. Germline V lookup: CDR1 DFQATT, CDR2 SNEGSKA (reference sequence).

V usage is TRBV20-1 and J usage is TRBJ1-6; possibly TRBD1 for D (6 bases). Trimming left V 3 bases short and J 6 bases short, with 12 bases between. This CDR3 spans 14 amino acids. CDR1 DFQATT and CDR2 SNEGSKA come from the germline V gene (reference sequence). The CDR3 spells CSASRDTLNSPLHF. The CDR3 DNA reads TGCAGTGCTAGTAGGGACACGCTTAATTCACCCCTCCACTTT.

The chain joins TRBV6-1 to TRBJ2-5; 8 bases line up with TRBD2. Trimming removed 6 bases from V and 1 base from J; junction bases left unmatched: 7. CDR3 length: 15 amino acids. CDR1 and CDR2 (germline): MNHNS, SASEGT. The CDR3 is CASRDLAGIQETQYF. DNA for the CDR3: TGTGCCAGCAGGGACTTAGCGGGGATCCAAGAGACCCAGTACTTC.

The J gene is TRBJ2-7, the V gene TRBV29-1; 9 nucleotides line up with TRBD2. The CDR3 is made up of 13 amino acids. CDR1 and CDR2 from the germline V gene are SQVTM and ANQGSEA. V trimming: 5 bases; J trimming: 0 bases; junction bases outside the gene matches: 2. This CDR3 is CSVFSGGSYEQYF. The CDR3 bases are TGCAGCGTTTTTAGCGGGGGCTCCTACGAGCAGTACTTC.

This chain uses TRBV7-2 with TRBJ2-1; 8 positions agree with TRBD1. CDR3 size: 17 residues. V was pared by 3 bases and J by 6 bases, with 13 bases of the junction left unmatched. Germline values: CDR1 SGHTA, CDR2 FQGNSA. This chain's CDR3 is CASSFHPTGVFANEQFF. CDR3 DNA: TGTGCCAGCAGCTTCCATCCGACAGGGGTATTCGCCAATGAGCAGTTCTTC.

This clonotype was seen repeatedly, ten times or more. The CDR3 spells CASSGRTSWSREQFF. Here the CDR3 DNA reads TGTGCCAGCAGTGGCCGAACTAGCTGGTCCCGTGAGCAGTTCTTC. This chain links TRBV6-2 or TRBV6-3 with TRBJ2-1; TRBD2 might be the D (6 bases). Germline values: CDR1 MNHEY, CDR2 SVGEGT. This CDR3 has 15 residues. The V end was cut by 5 bases, the J end by 9 bases, with 20 bases between.

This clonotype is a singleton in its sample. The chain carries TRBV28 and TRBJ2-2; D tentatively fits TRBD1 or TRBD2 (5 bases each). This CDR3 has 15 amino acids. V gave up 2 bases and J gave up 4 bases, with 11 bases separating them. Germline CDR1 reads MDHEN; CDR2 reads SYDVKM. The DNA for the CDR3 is TGTGCCAGCAGTTTACGCCTTGGGGGCACCGGGGAGCTGTTTTTT. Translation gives CASSLRLGGTGELFF.

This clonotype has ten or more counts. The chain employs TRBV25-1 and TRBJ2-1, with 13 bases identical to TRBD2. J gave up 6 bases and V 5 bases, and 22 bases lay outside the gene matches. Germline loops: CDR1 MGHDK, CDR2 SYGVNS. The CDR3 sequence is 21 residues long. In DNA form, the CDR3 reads TGTGCCAGCAGTACCCTCGGTAGAACTAGCGGGAGGGCCGGGGAGGGCAATGAGCAGTTCTTC. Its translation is CASSTLGRTSGRAGEGNEQFF.

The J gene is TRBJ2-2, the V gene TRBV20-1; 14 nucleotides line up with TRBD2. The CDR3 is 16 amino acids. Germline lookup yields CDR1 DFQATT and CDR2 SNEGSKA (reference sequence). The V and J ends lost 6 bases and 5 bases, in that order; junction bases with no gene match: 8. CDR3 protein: CSAAGLAGVRTGELFF. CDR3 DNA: TGCAGTGCCGCGGGACTAGCGGGAGTCAGGACCGGGGAGCTGTTTTTT.

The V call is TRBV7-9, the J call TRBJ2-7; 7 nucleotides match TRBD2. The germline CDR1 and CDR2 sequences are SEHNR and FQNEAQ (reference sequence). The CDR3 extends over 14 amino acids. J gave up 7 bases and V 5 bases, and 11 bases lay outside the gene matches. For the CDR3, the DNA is TGTGCCAGCAGCCCACCTAGCGGAGGCTGGGAGCAGTACTTC. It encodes CASSPPSGGWEQYF. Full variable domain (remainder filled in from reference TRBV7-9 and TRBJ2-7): DTGVSQNPRHKITKRGQNVTFRCDPISEHNRLYWYRQTLGQGPEFLTYFQNEAQLEKSRLLSDRFSAERPKGSFSTLEIQRTEQGDSAMYLCASSPPSGGWEQYFGPGTRLTVT.

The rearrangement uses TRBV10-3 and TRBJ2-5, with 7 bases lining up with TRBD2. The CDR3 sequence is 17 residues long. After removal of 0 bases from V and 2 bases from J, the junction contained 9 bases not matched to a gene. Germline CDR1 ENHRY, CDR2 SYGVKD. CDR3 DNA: TGTGCCATCAGTGAGTCGGCCGCGGGGGTGAATCAAGAGACCCAGTACTTC. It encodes CAISESAAGVNQETQYF.

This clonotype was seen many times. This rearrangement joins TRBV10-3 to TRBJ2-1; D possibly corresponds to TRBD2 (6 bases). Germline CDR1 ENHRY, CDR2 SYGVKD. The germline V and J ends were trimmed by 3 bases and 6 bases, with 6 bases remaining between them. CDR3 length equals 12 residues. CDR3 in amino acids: CAISEAGNEQFF. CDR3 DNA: TGTGCCATCAGTGAAGCGGGCAATGAGCAGTTCTTC.